This T cell receptor (beta chain) was observed in a study of lymphopenia after photon versus proton radiotherapy. Study-wide results and caveats: Post-nadir TCR diversity decline inversely tracked overall survival among those who died. Oligoclonal CD8+ Temra expansion after nadir drove photon patients' diversity drop. Only patients who died were analyzed for survival; proton advantage is unproven. Photon-treated patients lost naive T cells and TCR diversity; proton-treated stayed stable.

The V segment lost 5 bases and the J segment 0 bases; nucleotides outside the gene matches: 4. The CDR3 has 14 residues. Germline lookup yields CDR1 SEHNR and CDR2 FQNEAQ (reference sequence). On this clone: Antigen: not known.

The repertoire was sequenced with immunoSEQ multiplex PCR; TCRdb's copy has only in-frame clones and lacks some. Of around 64,000 clones listed, roughly 87% are singletons. The rearrangement links TRBV7-9 to TRBJ2-7; 7 positions match TRBD1. The sample in question was peripheral blood, obtained from a patient treated with proton-based radiotherapy. The sequence was collected from a man older than 75 with esophageal cancer. CDR3 residues: CASSQGQDSYEQYF. CDR3 nucleotide sequence: TGTGCCAGCAGCCAAGGACAGGACTCCTACGAGCAGTACTTC.